Following are 32 T cell receptor beta chains from one sample sequenced in a study of CD8 T cells in ankylosing spondylitis. TCRdb reprocessed the 5' RACE reads via MiXCR and lists one record per CDR3 protein. This table holds about 250,000 distinct CDR3 sequences, over 9.5% found once. The sequencing sample was made of blood, either unsorted or a sorted T cell fraction (not recorded which). Every receptor here comes from a male donor with ankylosing spondylitis or in good health (not recorded which).

This clonotype appeared many times. This chain links TRBV5-1 with TRBJ2-1, with 9 bases identical to TRBD1. V shed 2 bases, J shed 5 bases, and the junction held 5 bases outside the gene matches. Germline CDR1 SGHRS, CDR2 YFSETQ. CDR3 size: 15 residues. CDR3 nucleotide sequence: TGCGCCAGCAGCTTACCCGGGACAGGGAACAATGAGCAGTTCTTC. Translated: CASSLPGTGNNEQFF.

This clonotype was picked up many times. The CDR3 loop is CASSFGTTNQPQHF. The CDR3 DNA is TGTGCCAGCAGTTTCGGGACGACTAATCAGCCCCAGCATTTT. The chain carries TRBV12-3 or TRBV12-4 and TRBJ1-5, with D perhaps TRBD1 (5 bases). This CDR3 contains 14 residues. Trimming shortened V by 3 bases and J by 4 bases, and 10 bases separated the two germline ends.

The chain employs TRBV1 and TRBJ2-3; the table's D call, TRBD2, was not checked against the DNA. TRBV1 is a pseudogene locus. The CDR3 covers 14 residues. CDR3 residues: CTSSPPRGADTQYF. As DNA, the CDR3 is TGCACCAGCAGCCCCCCGCGAGGCGCAGATACGCAGTATTTT.

This clonotype was detected ten times or more. The chain combines TRBV12-3 or TRBV12-4 with TRBJ2-2; D gene unclear. The CDR3 loop spans 16 amino acids. Trimming took off 8 bases at V and 1 base at J, with 17 bases between the two ends. The CDR3 protein is CASDGGGMGNTGELFF. CDR3 nucleotides: TGTGCCAGCGACGGTGGTGGGATGGGGAACACCGGGGAGCTGTTTTTT.

This clonotype turned up a few times. The chain links TRBV12-3 or TRBV12-4 to TRBJ1-1; D gene uncertain. Trimming removed 7 bases at V and 0 bases at J, with 12 bases between. The CDR3 length is 14 residues. CDR3 sequence (DNA): TGTGCCAGCACCCCCCAAGTCGTGAACACTGAAGCTTTCTTT. Protein: CASTPQVVNTEAFF.

This clonotype occurred many times. The V call is TRBV25-1, the J call TRBJ1-1; D is ambiguous. The germline V and J ends were trimmed by 2 bases and 8 bases, with 9 bases remaining between them. Germline CDR1 MGHDK, CDR2 SYGVNS. This CDR3 is 12 amino acids long. The CDR3: CASSESRTEAFF. In nucleotides, the CDR3 is TGTGCCAGCAGTGAAAGTAGGACCGAAGCTTTCTTT.

This clonotype was detected many times. The rearrangement links TRBV7-8 to TRBJ1-3, with D tentatively TRBD1 (6 bases). Trimming stripped 2 bases from V and 2 bases from J, with 19 bases between. Per the germline V gene, CDR1 is SGHVS and CDR2 is FQNEAQ. CDR3 length: 18 residues. In DNA form, the CDR3 reads TGTGCCAGCAGCTTAAGGGCCACAGTGGGGGCTACTGGAAACACCATATATTTT. It is translated as CASSLRATVGATGNTIYF.

A note on this clonotype: A junction end diverges from the germline sequence, so it may reflect a read error. The chain couples TRBV11-2 to TRBJ2-7; D not resolved. Germline V gives CDR1 SGHAT, CDR2 FQNNGV. CDR3 length: 12 amino acids. This CDR3 reads CASSAGWGFQNF. CDR3 coding DNA: TGTGCCAGCAGCGCTGGGTGGGGTTTCCAGAACTTC.

The chain carries TRBV7-2 and TRBJ2-1, with 7 bases identical to TRBD2. J was trimmed by 0 bases and V by 4 bases; bases with no gene match: 6. The germline V gene has CDR1 SGHTA and CDR2 FQGNSA. The CDR3 spans 16 residues. The DNA of the CDR3 is TGTGCCAGCAGCTCAAACGGGGGGAGCTCCTACAATGAGCAGTTCTTC. It yields the protein CASSSNGGSSYNEQFF.

This clonotype was seen a few times. It may be a read error: a sequence one base away is much more abundant. This chain joins TRBV5-1 and TRBJ2-1; tentative D call: TRBD2 (6 bases). Per the germline V gene, CDR1 is SGHRS and CDR2 is YFSETQ. This CDR3 has 15 amino acids. V lost 0 bases and J 7 bases, leaving 14 bases between the germline ends. The CDR3 sequence is CASSLALWAGNEQFF. CDR3 DNA: TGCGCCAGCAGCTTGGCCCTTTGGGCGGGGAATGAGCAGTTCTTC.

Ten or more counts support this clonotype. The chain recombines TRBV10-3 with TRBJ2-5; a possible D gene is TRBD2 (6 bases). The germline gives CDR1 ENHRY, CDR2 SYGVKD. The CDR3 is 15 residues long. Trimming took 0 bases from V and 4 from J, leaving 12 bases between them. The CDR3 is CAISESGGRRETQYF. The CDR3 DNA reads TGTGCCATCAGTGAGTCGGGGGGAAGGCGAGAGACCCAGTACTTC.

This clonotype was counted many times. The chain joins TRBV4-2 to TRBJ2-2; 7 bases align to TRBD2. CDR1 LGHNA and CDR2 YNFKEQ come from the germline V gene. Unmatched junction bases numbered 2, after V lost 0 bases and J lost 1 base. CDR3 size: 16 residues. CDR3 DNA: TGTGCCAGCAGCCAAGAAGGGACTATGAACACCGGGGAGCTGTTTTTT. Protein sequence: CASSQEGTMNTGELFF.

This clonotype has ten or more counts. V and J are TRBV20-1 and TRBJ1-1; D remains unclear. V was clipped by 5 bases and J by 1 base, with 11 bases between them. Germline CDR1 is DFQATT and CDR2 is SNEGSKA (reference sequence). This CDR3 is 13 amino acids long. The CDR3 nucleotides read TGCAGTGCTGCCCGAGGACGGAACACTGAAGCTTTCTTT. This codes for CSAARGRNTEAFF.

In this sample, this clonotype turned up many times. CDR3 sequence: CASSLPGQGWNEQFF. The CDR3 DNA follows: TGTGCCAGCAGCCTGCCGGGACAGGGGTGGAATGAGCAGTTCTTC. This chain connects TRBV7-9 to TRBJ2-1, with 10 nucleotides matching TRBD1. CDR1 is SEHNR and CDR2 is FQNEAQ in the germline V gene (reference sequence). CDR3 length: 15 amino acids. The V gene end was trimmed by 5 bases and the J gene end by 7 bases; junction bases not matched to a gene: 8.

This clonotype was found many times. This sequence joins TRBV20-1 and TRBJ1-4, with D possibly matching TRBD1 (5 bases). V was pared by 6 bases and J by 4 bases, with 15 bases between. This CDR3 spans 14 amino acids. Germline V gene lookup returns CDR1 DFQATT and CDR2 SNEGSKA (reference sequence). This CDR3 is CSAVVGGYNEKLFF. Here the CDR3 DNA reads TGCAGTGCGGTAGTGGGGGGGTATAATGAAAAACTGTTTTTT.

This clonotype has at least ten counts. The chain couples TRBV9 to TRBJ2-7; 9 bases are shared with TRBD2. Germline CDR1 and CDR2: SGDLS and YYNGEE. V dropped 2 bases and J dropped 3; count of bases not matched to a gene: 12. This CDR3 contains 17 residues. CDR3 region: CASSVPPGAGGHYEQYF. Written as DNA, the CDR3 is TGTGCCAGCAGCGTCCCCCCCGGAGCGGGGGGTCACTACGAGCAGTACTTC.

This clonotype was counted many times. The chain has TRBV20-1 and TRBJ2-1, with 7 bases lining up with TRBD1. The CDR3 contains 16 residues. The ends lost 0 bases at V and 1 base at J; junction bases unmatched: 6. CDR1 and CDR2 (germline): DFQATT, SNEGSKA (reference sequence). The CDR3 sequence is CSARDAQGISYNEQFF. The CDR3 DNA reads as TGCAGTGCTAGAGATGCACAGGGGATATCCTACAATGAGCAGTTCTTC.

At least ten counts were recorded for this clonotype. The CDR3 protein is CSARWSGELFF. CDR3 coding DNA: TGCAGTGCTAGGTGGTCCGGGGAGCTGTTTTTT. J is TRBJ2-2 and V is TRBV20-1, with D uncertain. Between the trimmed V and J ends, which lost 3 bases and 6 bases, there was a span of 5 bases. The CDR3 spans 11 residues. Per the germline V gene, CDR1 is DFQATT and CDR2 is SNEGSKA (reference sequence).

This clonotype was counted only a few times. The genes are TRBV30 and TRBJ2-1; 8 bases fit TRBD2. The CDR3 runs to 13 residues. Germline CDR1 reads GTSNPN; CDR2 reads SVGIG (reference sequence). The V segment lost 3 bases and the J segment 13 bases; nucleotides outside the gene matches: 11. In DNA form, the CDR3 reads TGTGCCTGGAGCAGACTAGCGATGAGCGGCCAGTTCTTC. It specifies CAWSRLAMSGQFF.

This clonotype was found many times. The gene calls are TRBV6-1 and TRBJ2-7; 8 nucleotides match TRBD1. The trim removed 6 bases at V and 5 bases at J, leaving 12 bases unmatched. CDR1 is MNHNS and CDR2 is SASEGT in the germline V gene. This CDR3 is 15 amino acids long. The CDR3 nucleotides read TGTGCCAGCAGCATGGGACAGGTCATTATCCACGAGCAGTACTTC. The encoded protein is CASSMGQVIIHEQYF.

This clonotype came up many times. The chain is built from TRBV5-1 and TRBJ1-1, with 9 positions matching TRBD1. The V segment lost 0 bases and the J segment 5 bases; nucleotides outside the gene matches: 2. This CDR3 is 14 amino acids long. Germline V gene data show CDR1 as SGHRS and CDR2 as YFSETQ. CDR3 in amino acids: CASSLGQGVTEAFF. The CDR3 nucleotides read TGCGCCAGCAGCTTGGGACAGGGGGTTACTGAAGCTTTCTTT. Combining the CDR3 with reference TRBV5-1 and TRBJ1-1 gives the whole variable domain KAGVTQTPRYLIKTRGQQVTLSCSPISGHRSVSWYQQTPGQGLQFLFEYFSETQRNKGNFPGRFSGRQFSNSRSEMNVSTLELGDSALYLCASSLGQGVTEAFFGQGTRLTVV.

Turning to this clonotype: The limits of the CDR3 on the DNA are not certain, so only TCRdb's listed CDR3 is given. The chain has TRBV6-4 and TRBJ1-1; the table's D gene call, TRBD1, was not cross checked with the DNA. The CDR3 length equals 13 residues, ends included. Germline V gene sequence: CDR1 MRHNA, CDR2 SNTAGT. The CDR3 is CASSFGEGTEAFF.

This clonotype came up many times. The chain recombines TRBV7-2 with TRBJ1-2; D perhaps matches TRBD1 (5 bases). The CDR3 is 16 residues long. Germline V lookup: CDR1 SGHTA, CDR2 FQGNSA. V lost 0 bases, J lost 2 bases, and 13 bases lay in between. The DNA for the CDR3 is TGTGCCAGCAGCTTAGCGTGGGGGGGAGCGAACTATGGCTACACCTTC. Translation: CASSLAWGGANYGYTF.

This clonotype was seen at least ten times. V is TRBV7-8 and J is TRBJ1-1; D gene ambiguous. This CDR3 region has 15 residues. Germline V gene data show CDR1 as SGHVS and CDR2 as FQNEAQ. V shed 5 bases and J shed 2 bases, with 15 bases lying between them. CDR3 bases: TGTGCCAGCAGCCCCCGACGGTCTACTAACACTGAAGCTTTCTTT. Protein sequence: CASSPRRSTNTEAFF.

Only a few counts were recorded for this clonotype. The rearrangement uses TRBV30 and TRBJ1-1; possibly TRBD1 for D (5 bases). The CDR3 contains 14 residues. The germline V and J ends were trimmed by 8 bases and 1 base, with 17 bases remaining between them. The germline gives CDR1 GTSNPN, CDR2 SVGIG (reference sequence). The CDR3, as DNA: TGTGCCAGTAGGGGCGCGAAACGGAACACTGAAGCTTTCTTT. As protein: CASRGAKRNTEAFF.

This clonotype was counted ten times or more. The V gene is TRBV7-2, the J gene TRBJ2-3, with 7 nucleotides matching TRBD2. The J segment lost 1 base and the V segment lost 3 bases, leaving 4 bases of the junction unmatched. Per germline, CDR1 SGHTA and CDR2 FQGNSA. This CDR3 comprises 15 residues. CDR3 loop: CASSLRLAGTDTQYF. As DNA, the CDR3 is TGTGCCAGCAGCTTGCGGCTAGCGGGCACAGATACGCAGTATTTT.

There are a few counts of this clonotype. The CDR3 DNA is TGTGCCAGCAGCCGGAGCCCAGGGGGGACCTCAGATACGCAGTATTTT. Its protein is CASSRSPGGTSDTQYF. This chain links TRBV7-2 with TRBJ2-3; D might be TRBD1 (7 bases). The length of the CDR3 is 16 residues. Trimming pared 5 bases from V and 4 bases from J, leaving 19 bases between. CDR1 is SGHTA and CDR2 is FQGNSA in the germline V gene.

In this sample, this clonotype turned up many times. This sequence joins TRBV11-2 and TRBJ2-1; 9 positions match TRBD2. Germline V gives CDR1 SGHAT, CDR2 FQNNGV. Unmatched junction bases numbered 5, after V lost 1 base and J lost 1 base. This CDR3 contains 17 residues. CDR3 loop: CASSLGGSGSSYNEQFF. The CDR3 DNA is TGTGCCAGCAGCTTAGGGGGTAGCGGGAGTTCCTACAATGAGCAGTTCTTC.

CDR3 bases: TGTGCCAGCAGCCTCGGCACCAGACAACTCACTGAAGCTTTCTTT. This sequence encodes CASSLGTRQLTEAFF. The genes are TRBV12-3 or TRBV12-4 and TRBJ1-1, with no clear D. CDR3 length: 15 residues. V was cut by 6 bases and J by 4 bases, with 18 bases left in between.

This clonotype appeared many times. This chain connects TRBV20-1 to TRBJ2-5; D is ambiguous. This CDR3 has 12 residues. Germline V CDR1 and CDR2: DFQATT, SNEGSKA (reference sequence). Trimming took 1 base from V and 5 from J, leaving 8 bases between them. CDR3 sequence reads: CSARGGQETQYF. DNA of the CDR3: TGCAGTGCTAGAGGAGGTCAGGAGACCCAGTACTTC.

This clonotype was counted many times. This chain uses TRBV6-2 or TRBV6-3 with TRBJ2-7, with TRBD2 identical over 9 bases. CDR3 length: 16 amino acids. Germline CDR1 MNHEY, CDR2 SVGEGT. After removal of 5 bases from V and 0 bases from J, the junction contained 8 bases not matched to a gene. The CDR3, as DNA: TGTGCCAGCAGTACAGTAGCGGGAGTCCCCTCCTACGAGCAGTACTTC. As protein: CASSTVAGVPSYEQYF.

The V gene is TRBV25-1, the J gene TRBJ2-2; unclear D gene. The V gene's germline CDR1 is MGHDK and CDR2 SYGVNS. With 3 bases removed from V and 8 bases from J, the gap between germline ends came to 10 bases. This CDR3 has 13 residues. CDR3 bases: TGTGCCAGCAGTGACCCTGGTTGGGGGGAGCTGTTTTTT. It specifies CASSDPGWGELFF.